This is a list of T cell receptor beta chains from one sample in a study of blood T cells in healthy people across ages. TCRdb analysed the 5' RACE reads with MiXCR anew, one entry per CDR3 protein. The sample has about 1 million distinct CDR3 sequences; around 45% are singletons. The sample consisted of blood. The receptors were gathered from a woman aged 55-70 years in good health. Each CDR3 is given with its conserved first and last residue. A D gene is named only where the DNA matches it firmly. Where a row states a size, it is once, few, many or the class of an expanded clone; other rows omit it.

>TRBD2|TRBJ2-1|-|TRBV28
CASLSGGATNEQFF
TGTGCCAGCTTAAGCGGGGGCGCTACCAATGAGCAGTTCTTC
>-|TRBJ1-6|-|TRBV12-3/TRBV12-4
CASRPGMDNSPLHF
TGTGCCAGCAGACCAGGGATGGATAATTCACCCCTCCACTTT
>TRBD1|TRBJ2-5|-|TRBV28
CASTTGQQETQYF
TGTGCCAGCACTACGGGACAGCAAGAGACCCAGTACTTC
>-|TRBJ1-2|-|TRBV12-3/TRBV12-4
CASSLLLQGNYGYTF
TGTGCCAGCAGTCTATTACTCCAGGGGAACTATGGCTACACCTTC
>-|TRBJ2-5|-|TRBV15
CATSRAGRETQYF
TGTGCCACCAGCAGAGCCGGCAGGGAGACCCAGTACTTC
>TRBD1|TRBJ1-2|-|TRBV27
CASSPTGTGGGANYGYTF
TGTGCCAGCAGTCCCACAGGGACAGGTGGGGGGGCTAACTATGGCTACACCTTC
>-|TRBJ2-5|-|TRBV9
CASSPKGVGETQYF
TGTGCCAGCAGCCCTAAGGGTGTTGGGGAGACCCAGTACTTC
>TRBD1|TRBJ2-7|few|TRBV12-3/TRBV12-4
CASKGTGVLSGEQYF
TGTGCCAGCAAAGGCACAGGGGTCCTTTCGGGGGAGCAGTACTTC
>-|TRBJ2-1|few|TRBV6-5
CASSMDYPMGNEQFF
TGTGCCAGCAGCATGGACTATCCGATGGGCAATGAGCAGTTCTTC
>-|TRBJ2-1|-|TRBV10-3
CATSESVYNEQFF
TGTGCCACCAGTGAGAGTGTGTACAATGAGCAGTTCTTC
>-|TRBJ2-7|-|TRBV4-1
CASSQDVETVTYEQYF
TGCGCCAGCAGCCAAGATGTTGAGACGGTTACCTACGAGCAGTACTTC
>TRBD1|TRBJ2-1|-|TRBV7-9
CASSLEQGAIHEQFF
TGTGCCAGCAGCTTAGAACAGGGGGCGATCCATGAGCAGTTCTTC
>-|TRBJ1-4|-|TRBV21-1
CARSKGINEKLFF
TGTGCCAGAAGCAAGGGGATTAATGAAAAACTGTTTTTT
>-|TRBJ2-7|-|TRBV18
CASSPRLIRTEQYF
TGTGCCAGCTCACCACGACTGATAAGAACTGAGCAGTACTTC
>-|TRBJ2-3|-|TRBV2
CASSESQWAGEGTDTQYF
TGTGCCAGCAGTGAATCACAGTGGGCAGGGGAGGGTACAGATACGCAGTATTTT
>TRBD1|TRBJ2-7|few|TRBV5-1
CASSTQRTGGSHEQYF
TGCGCCAGCAGCACGCAGAGGACAGGTGGTTCCCACGAGCAGTACTTC
>TRBD2|TRBJ2-1|-|TRBV5-1
CASSLAGRAFYNEQFF
TGCGCCAGCAGCCTGGCTGGGAGGGCCTTTTACAATGAGCAGTTCTTC
>TRBD2|TRBJ2-5|few|TRBV9
CASSVAGTSGPETQYF
TGTGCCAGCAGCGTTGCCGGGACTAGCGGGCCAGAGACCCAGTACTTC
>-|TRBJ1-1|few|TRBV20-1
CSASRRHYYTEAFF
TGCAGTGCTAGTCGGAGACACTATTACACTGAAGCTTTCTTT
>-|TRBJ1-4|-|TRBV29-1
CSVAGNNEKLFF
TGCAGCGTTGCAGGGAATAATGAAAAACTGTTTTTT
>-|TRBJ2-3|-|TRBV6-1
CASSEGQASTDTQYF
TGTGCCAGCAGTGAGGGGCAGGCAAGCACAGATACGCAGTATTTT
>-|TRBJ1-2|few|TRBV30
CASKPTAYGYTF
TGTGCCTCAAAACCGACAGCCTATGGCTACACCTTC
>-|TRBJ2-3|few|TRBV9
CASSGTRGTDTQYF
TGTGCCAGCAGCGGGACCCGGGGAACAGATACGCAGTATTTT
>-|TRBJ1-1|-|TRBV27
CASMEQQFENTEAFF
TGTGCCAGCATGGAACAGCAATTTGAGAACACTGAAGCTTTCTTT
>-|TRBJ2-5|-|TRBV12-3/TRBV12-4
CASRPNRDSVPQKTQYF
TGTGCCAGCAGGCCAAACCGGGACTCAGTCCCGCAAAAGACCCAGTACTTC
>TRBD2|TRBJ2-5|-|TRBV11-2
CASTTRTSGSDEQYF
TGTGCCAGCACCACACGGACTAGCGGGAGCGATGAGCAGTACTTC
>-|TRBJ2-1|-|TRBV20-1
CSASPGSDWNEQFF
TGCAGTGCTTCTCCCGGAAGCGACTGGAATGAGCAGTTCTTC
>TRBD1|TRBJ1-6|-|TRBV12-3/TRBV12-4
CASSSGQGGSPLHF
TGTGCCAGCAGTTCGGGACAGGGCGGTTCACCCCTCCACTTT
>-|TRBJ2-1|-|TRBV20-1
CSAEGGSNEQFF
TGCAGTGCGGAGGGTGGGAGCAATGAGCAGTTCTTC
>-|TRBJ2-7|-|TRBV29-1
CSGEIGPNEQYF
TGCAGCGGTGAAATCGGTCCCAACGAGCAGTACTTC
>-|TRBJ2-5|many|TRBV5-1
CASSFGSETQYF
TGCGCCAGCAGCTTTGGATCTGAGACCCAGTACTTC
>TRBD2|TRBJ2-7|many|TRBV29-1
CSVEGGGIREQYF
TGCAGCGTTGAAGGGGGAGGGATTCGCGAGCAGTACTTC
>-|TRBJ2-1|few|TRBV7-3
CASSLGPGGAYEQFF
TGTGCCAGCAGCTTAGGACCGGGTGGCGCGTATGAGCAGTTCTTC
>-|TRBJ2-5|-|TRBV28
CASSLWSAGSKQEAQYF
TGTGCCAGCAGTTTATGGTCCGCAGGGTCGAAACAAGAGGCCCAGTACTTC
>-|TRBJ2-1|-|TRBV27
CASSRGASEYNEQFF
TGTGCCAGCAGTCGCGGGGCTAGCGAATACAATGAGCAGTTCTTC
>-|TRBJ2-7|-|TRBV20-1
CSAAAGPYEQYF
TGCAGTGCTGCGGCTGGTCCCTACGAGCAGTACTTC
>-|TRBJ1-2|-|TRBV5-1
CASSAMTEGYGYTF
TGCGCCAGCAGCGCCATGACAGAAGGTTATGGCTACACCTTC
>-|TRBJ1-2|-|TRBV12-3/TRBV12-4
CASRGGIIYGYTF
TGTGCCAGCAGGGGGGGTATCATATATGGCTACACCTTC
>-|TRBJ2-7|-|TRBV27
CASSRPGAEQYF
TGTGCCAGCTCTAGACCCGGGGCCGAGCAGTACTTC
>TRBD2|TRBJ2-5|-|TRBV7-9
CASSLKGLAGGPDPGQYF
TGTGCCAGCAGCTTAAAGGGTCTAGCGGGAGGGCCCGACCCCGGGCAGTACTTC
>TRBD2|TRBJ2-7|few|TRBV9
CASSPMMAGVDEQYF
TGTGCCAGCAGCCCAATGATGGCGGGAGTTGACGAGCAGTACTTC
>-|TRBJ1-1|few|TRBV7-9
CASSLQGREGFF
TGTGCCAGCAGCTTGCAGGGTCGAGAGGGTTTCTTT
>-|TRBJ2-3|-|TRBV7-3
CASGQGGGTDTQYF
TGTGCCAGCGGCCAGGGGGGGGGTACAGATACGCAGTATTTT
>-|TRBJ2-1|-|TRBV2
CASTREDETQDHNEQFF
TGTGCCAGCACTCGAGAGGACGAAACGCAGGACCACAATGAGCAGTTCTTC
>-|TRBJ2-3|few|TRBV11-1
CASSKRGGTDTQYF
TGTGCCAGCAGCAAGAGAGGAGGCACAGATACGCAGTATTTT
>-|TRBJ2-3|-|TRBV13
CASSLRRGFLTDTQYF
TGTGCCAGCAGCTTACGACGAGGGTTCTTGACAGATACGCAGTATTTT
>TRBD1|TRBJ1-2|-|TRBV12-3/TRBV12-4
CASSRRTGVGYTF
TGTGCCAGCAGTAGGAGGACAGGGGTTGGCTACACCTTC
>-|TRBJ1-1|-|TRBV6-5
CASSYSGGGMNTEAFF
TGTGCCAGCAGTTACTCGGGGGGAGGGATGAACACTGAAGCTTTCTTT